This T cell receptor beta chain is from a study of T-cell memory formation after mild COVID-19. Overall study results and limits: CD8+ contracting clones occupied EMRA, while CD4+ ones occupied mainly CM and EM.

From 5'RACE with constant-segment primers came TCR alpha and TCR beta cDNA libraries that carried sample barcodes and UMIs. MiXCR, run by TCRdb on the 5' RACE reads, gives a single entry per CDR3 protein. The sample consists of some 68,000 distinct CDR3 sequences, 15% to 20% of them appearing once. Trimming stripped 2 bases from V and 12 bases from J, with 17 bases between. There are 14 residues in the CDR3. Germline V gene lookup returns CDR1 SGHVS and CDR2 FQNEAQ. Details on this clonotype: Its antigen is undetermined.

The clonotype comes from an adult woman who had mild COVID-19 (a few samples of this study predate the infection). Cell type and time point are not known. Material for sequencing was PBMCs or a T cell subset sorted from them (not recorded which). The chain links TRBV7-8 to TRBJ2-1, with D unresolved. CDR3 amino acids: CASSLSPGPLRQFF. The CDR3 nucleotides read TGTGCCAGCAGCTTAAGCCCAGGTCCCCTTAGGCAGTTCTTC. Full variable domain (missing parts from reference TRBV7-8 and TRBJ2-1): GAGVSQSPRYKVAKRGQDVALRCDPISGHVSLFWYQQALGQGPEFLTYFQNEAQLDKSGLPSDRFFAERPEGSVSTLKIQRTQQEDSAVYLCASSLSPGPLRQFFGPGTRLTVL.